The rows below give T cell receptor beta chains drawn from one sample of a study of CD8 T cells in Susac syndrome. TCRdb re-derived calls from the immunoSEQ multiplex PCR reads in MiXCR, one entry per CDR3 protein. The table lists a few hundred thousand distinct CDR3 sequences, roughly 94% of them singletons. Sequenced sample: CD4+ T cells from PBMCs. These receptors came from a human donor with multiple sclerosis. CDR3s include the opening cysteine and the closing phenylalanine or tryptophan. D genes are given only for firm matches. Size values are once, few and many counts, or a class for expanded clones, and some rows have none.

V: TRBV5-6
D: .
J: TRBJ1-5
size: .
CDR3: CASSQSWGDNQPQHF
DNA: TGTGCCAGCAGCCAAAGCTGGGGCGACAATCAGCCCCAGCATTTT

V: TRBV20-1
D: .
J: TRBJ2-7
size: .
CDR3: CSARDDSSYEQYF
DNA: TGCAGTGCTAGGGATGACAGCTCCTACGAGCAGTACTTC

V: TRBV29-1
D: .
J: TRBJ2-7
size: .
CDR3: CSVEKDGNPYEQYF
DNA: TGCAGCGTTGAAAAGGACGGCAACCCCTACGAGCAGTACTTC

V: TRBV3-1
D: .
J: TRBJ2-5
size: .
CDR3: CASSQAGRIETQYF
DNA: TGTGCCAGCAGCCAAGCTGGCAGGATAGAGACCCAGTACTTC

V: TRBV6-2/TRBV6-3
D: TRBD1
J: TRBJ2-2
size: .
CDR3: CASSLQGPANTGELFF
DNA: TGTGCCAGCAGTTTACAGGGGCCTGCGAACACCGGGGAGCTGTTTTTT

V: TRBV29-1
D: .
J: TRBJ2-7
size: .
CDR3: CSVEVVGREQYF
DNA: TGCAGCGTTGAAGTCGTCGGGCGCGAGCAGTACTTC

V: TRBV20-1
D: .
J: TRBJ2-5
size: .
CDR3: CSARGGPVQETQYF
DNA: TGCAGTGCTAGAGGGGGTCCAGTCCAAGAGACCCAGTACTTC

V: TRBV2
D: .
J: TRBJ2-2
size: .
CDR3: CASSTIRGASTGELFF
DNA: TGTGCCAGCAGCACCATCCGGGGGGCAAGCACCGGGGAGCTGTTTTTT

V: TRBV6-5
D: TRBD2
J: TRBJ2-1
size: .
CDR3: CASSTRRTRPGNEQFF
DNA: TGTGCCAGCAGTACCCGACGGACTAGGCCGGGCAATGAGCAGTTCTTC

V: TRBV15
D: TRBD2
J: TRBJ2-2
size: once
CDR3: CATSKTSGDTGELFF
DNA: TGTGCCACCAGCAAGACTAGCGGGGACACCGGGGAGCTGTTTTTT

V: TRBV4-1
D: .
J: TRBJ1-2
size: .
CDR3: CASSQLSLRELYGYTF
DNA: TGCGCCAGCAGCCAGCTCAGCCTCAGGGAACTTTATGGCTACACCTTC

V: TRBV20-1
D: .
J: TRBJ2-5
size: .
CDR3: CSARGTDNQETQYF
DNA: TGCAGTGCTAGAGGGACAGACAATCAAGAGACCCAGTACTTC

V: TRBV20-1
D: .
J: TRBJ1-2
size: .
CDR3: CSARDGLLNYGYTF
DNA: TGCAGTGCTAGAGATGGACTGCTGAACTATGGCTACACCTTC

V: TRBV7-2
D: TRBD2
J: TRBJ2-1
size: .
CDR3: CASSRERGGNNEQFF
DNA: TGTGCCAGCAGCCGAGAGCGGGGGGGCAATAATGAGCAGTTCTTC

V: TRBV4-2
D: .
J: TRBJ1-1
size: .
CDR3: CASSQQGRSGAFF
DNA: TGTGCCAGCAGCCAACAGGGCAGGTCGGGAGCTTTCTTT